The next 29 T cell receptor beta chains were all read from a single sample in a study of Ad26.COV2.S vaccination and SARS-CoV-2 variants. This sample's treatment: approximately 18 received Ad26.COV2.S at low or high dose, single or two shots; several received placebo; per-sample allocation not given. Material that was analyzed had been drawn on day 63 after the first vaccine or placebo injection. Some clones are missing from TCRdb's copy, which holds only in-frame ones; the method was immunoSEQ multiplex PCR. The sample contains some 450,000 clones, about 92% of which appear only once. This material consisted of peripheral blood, taken in a trial of Ad26.COV2.S vaccine versus placebo. The receptors come from a person aged 18-65 years who received the Ad26.COV2.S COVID-19 vaccine or a placebo.

The rearrangement uses TRBV24-1 and TRBJ2-5, with a weak D call TRBD1 (6 bases). Trimming stripped 3 bases from V and 4 bases from J, with 17 bases between. The CDR3 extends over 16 amino acids. CDR1 KGHDR and CDR2 SFDVKD come from the germline V gene. CDR3 region: CATSDDRQVGGETQYF. The CDR3 DNA reads TGTGCCACCAGTGATGACCGACAGGTAGGAGGAGAGACCCAGTACTTC.

This chain links TRBV7-2 with TRBJ2-7; weak D call: TRBD2 (7 bases). The CDR3 totals 17 residues. The germline gives CDR1 SGHTA, CDR2 FQGNSA. Trimming left V 6 bases short and J 0 bases short, with 21 bases between. In DNA form, the CDR3 reads TGTGCCAGCAGTCCACGGGGGCTAGCGGCCTCCTCCTACGAGCAGTACTTC. This encodes CASSPRGLAASSYEQYF. The full variable domain, rest sourced from reference TRBV7-2 and TRBJ2-7, is GAGVSQSPSNKVTEKGKDVELRCDPISGHTALYWYRQSLGQGLEFLIYFQGNSAPDKSGLPSDRFSAERTGGSVSTLTIQRTQQEDSAVYLCASSPRGLAASSYEQYFGPGTRLTVT.

CDR3 coding DNA: TGTGCCAGCAGCGCCTTCGGACTAGCGAATGAGCAGTTCTTC. This sequence encodes CASSAFGLANEQFF. The J gene is TRBJ2-1, the V gene TRBV9; TRBD2 agrees at 9 bases. With 3 bases clipped from V and 7 bases from J, the junction kept 5 bases outside the gene matches. Germline V gene data show CDR1 as SGDLS and CDR2 as YYNGEE. The CDR3 has 14 residues.

The chain recombines TRBV27 with TRBJ2-7, with no clear D. Trimming stripped 6 bases from V and 12 bases from J, with 12 bases between. This CDR3 has 10 residues. Germline V lookup: CDR1 MNHEY, CDR2 SMNVEV (reference sequence). CDR3 loop: CASSLTSRYF. CDR3 bases: TGTGCCAGCAGCTTGACGAGTCGGTACTTC.

V usage is TRBV7-9 and J usage is TRBJ2-7; D tentatively reads TRBD1 or TRBD2 (6 bases each). Germline V gene data show CDR1 as SEHNR and CDR2 as FQNEAQ (reference sequence). The germline V and J ends were trimmed by 3 bases and 1 base, with 10 bases remaining between them. The CDR3 loop spans 14 amino acids. The DNA for the CDR3 is TGTGCCAGCAGCTTCGGAGGGGGATCCTACGAGCAGTACTTC. Protein: CASSFGGGSYEQYF.

The V gene is TRBV7-9, the J gene TRBJ2-2; TRBD1 agrees at 9 bases. Germline V gene lookup returns CDR1 SEHNR and CDR2 FQNEAQ (reference sequence). The CDR3 loop spans 17 amino acids. The J segment lost 0 bases and the V segment lost 5 bases, leaving 7 bases of the junction unmatched. The chain's CDR3 is CASSGRQGVPNTGELFF. Written as DNA, the CDR3 is TGTGCCAGCAGCGGACGACAGGGGGTCCCGAACACCGGGGAGCTGTTTTTT.

This chain links TRBV5-4 with TRBJ2-7; D unresolved. Germline V gives CDR1 SGHNT, CDR2 YYREEE (reference sequence). Trimming left V 2 bases short and J 4 bases short, with 10 bases between. CDR3 length equals 13 residues. This chain's CDR3 is CASSFGEEYEQYF. The CDR3 DNA follows: TGTGCCAGCAGCTTCGGCGAGGAATACGAGCAGTACTTC. The variable domain in full, with the rest retrieved from reference TRBV5-4 and TRBJ2-7, is ETGVTQSPTHLIKTRGQQVTLRCSSQSGHNTVSWYQQALGQGPQFIFQYYREEENGRGNFPPRFSGLQFPNYSSELNVNALELDDSALYLCASSFGEEYEQYFGPGTRLTVT.

As to this clone: Distinct nucleotide sequences in the sample also encode this CDR3. CDR3 in amino acids: CASSEAGGQETQYF. In nucleotides, the CDR3 is TGTGCCAGCAGTGAAGCGGGAGGGCAGGAGACCCAGTACTTC. The chain links TRBV2 to TRBJ2-5; 7 bases align to TRBD2. This CDR3 region has 14 residues. V was clipped by 0 bases and J by 5 bases; unmatched bases: 3. The germline gives CDR1 SNHLY, CDR2 FYNNEI.

This clone was seen a handful of times. V gene TRBV27 combines with J gene TRBJ2-3; D is unresolved. In germline, CDR1 is MNHEY, CDR2 SMNVEV (reference sequence). The V gene lost 1 base and the J gene lost 3 bases, with 8 bases spanning the gap. CDR3 length: 14 residues. The CDR3 DNA sequence: TGTGCCAGCAGTTTATGGCGGAATACAGATACGCAGTATTTT. Protein sequence: CASSLWRNTDTQYF.

V usage is TRBV5-6 and J usage is TRBJ2-4; D is undetermined. Deletions cut 0 bases from V and 1 base from J, with 14 bases between. This CDR3 contains 17 residues. In germline, CDR1 is SGHDT, CDR2 YYEEEE. The CDR3 sequence: CASSLERSMWAKNIQYF. CDR3 DNA: TGTGCCAGCAGCTTGGAGCGCTCGATGTGGGCCAAAAACATTCAGTACTTC. Full variable domain (missing parts from reference TRBV5-6 and TRBJ2-4): DAGVTQSPTHLIKTRGQQVTLRCSPKSGHDTVSWYQQALGQGPQFIFQYYEEEERQRGNFPDRFSGHQFPNYSSELNVNALLLGDSALYLCASSLERSMWAKNIQYFGAGTRLSVL.

The V gene is TRBV6-2 or TRBV6-3, the J gene TRBJ1-3; D ambiguous. The CDR3 has 15 residues. The germline V gene has CDR1 MNHEY and CDR2 SVGEGT. Trimming took off 2 bases at V and 9 bases at J, with 17 bases between the two ends. CDR3 sequence (DNA): TGTGCCAGCAGTTACGATCGTGGCAGCGGCGGCACCATATATTTT. Translation: CASSYDRGSGGTIYF.

This sequence joins TRBV27 and TRBJ1-5, with D perhaps matching TRBD1 (5 bases). This CDR3 has 14 amino acids. Trimming cost V 6 bases and J 6 bases, with 15 bases left between them. Germline loops: CDR1 MNHEY, CDR2 SMNVEV (reference sequence). The CDR3 nucleotides are TGTGCCAGCAGCCATGGGGGTCAGGGTCAGCCCCAGCATTTT. Amino acids: CASSHGGQGQPQHF.

The chain has TRBV28 and TRBJ1-3; D is undetermined. The CDR3 sequence is 15 residues long. Germline V gene data show CDR1 as MDHEN and CDR2 as SYDVKM. V was pared by 5 bases and J by 5 bases, with 16 bases between. Here the CDR3 DNA reads TGTGCCAGCAGTCCCCTCGGGGTGGGAAGAAACACCATATATTTT. This sequence encodes CASSPLGVGRNTIYF. Looking up the rest from reference TRBV28 and TRBJ1-3 gives the full variable domain: DVKVTQSSRYLVKRTGEKVFLECVQDMDHENMFWYRQDPGLGLRLIYFSYDVKMKEKGDIPEGYSVSREKKERFSLILESASTNQTSMYLCASSPLGVGRNTIYFGEGSWLTVV.

J is TRBJ2-1 and V is TRBV7-3; a possible D gene is TRBD2 (6 bases). Between the trimmed V and J ends, which lost 5 bases and 2 bases, there was a span of 13 bases. CDR1 and CDR2 (germline): SGHTA, FQGTGA. The length of the CDR3 is 15 residues. As DNA, the CDR3 is TGTGCCAGCAGCCGCCGGGACTCCGCCTACAATGAGCAGTTCTTC. Translating gives CASSRRDSAYNEQFF.

This sequence joins TRBV11-2 and TRBJ2-7, with no clear D. The V end lost 5 bases, the J end lost 0 bases, and 8 bases lay between the germline ends. This CDR3 has 13 amino acids. Germline assignment: CDR1 SGHAT and CDR2 FQNNGV. CDR3 sequence reads: CASSPLRSYEQYF. Written as DNA, the CDR3 is TGTGCCAGCAGCCCCCTCCGCTCCTACGAGCAGTACTTC.

The rearrangement joins TRBV7-2 to TRBJ1-6; tentative D call: TRBD1 (6 bases). With 1 base removed from V and 4 bases from J, the gap between germline ends came to 8 bases. Germline CDR1 reads SGHTA; CDR2 reads FQGNSA. CDR3 length: 15 residues. CDR3 residues: CASSLDREYNSPLHF. The CDR3 DNA reads as TGTGCCAGCAGCTTAGACAGGGAATATAATTCACCCCTCCACTTT. The full variable domain, its missing parts supplied by reference TRBV7-2 and TRBJ1-6, is GAGVSQSPSNKVTEKGKDVELRCDPISGHTALYWYRQSLGQGLEFLIYFQGNSAPDKSGLPSDRFSAERTGGSVSTLTIQRTQQEDSAVYLCASSLDREYNSPLHFGNGTRLTVT.

The chain links TRBV27 to TRBJ2-1; 7 nucleotides align to TRBD1. The ends lost 7 bases at V and 15 bases at J; junction bases unmatched: 12. CDR1 and CDR2 from the germline V gene are MNHEY and SMNVEV (reference sequence). The CDR3 runs 12 residues. DNA of the CDR3: TGTGCCAGCAATACAGGGGAAGGGTCACGGTTCTTC. Amino acid sequence: CASNTGEGSRFF.

CDR3 DNA: TGTGCCACCAGTGCGGGGACTAGCGGGAGTAAGTTCTTC. It translates to CATSAGTSGSKFF. The rearrangement joins TRBV24-1 to TRBJ2-1; TRBD2 matches 14 bases. Germline V gene lookup returns CDR1 KGHDR and CDR2 SFDVKD. The V segment lost 5 bases and the J segment 14 bases; nucleotides outside the gene matches: 4. The CDR3 is made up of 13 amino acids.

The chain joins TRBV3-1 (or the pseudogene TRBV3-2) to TRBJ2-5; no reliable D call. Germline V gene sequence: CDR1 LGHDT, CDR2 YNNKEL (reference sequence). This CDR3 contains 13 residues. Trimming removed 4 bases at V and 0 bases at J, with 6 bases between. CDR3 sequence (DNA): TGTGCCAGCAGCCGAATCAACCAAGAGACCCAGTACTTC. It encodes CASSRINQETQYF.

The chain links TRBV28 to TRBJ2-7; D gene unclear. V was trimmed by 7 bases and J by 7 bases, leaving 11 bases between them. The germline V gene encodes CDR1 MDHEN and CDR2 SYDVKM. This CDR3 is 11 amino acids long. The chain's CDR3 is CASTTTAEQYF. CDR3 sequence (DNA): TGTGCCAGCACCACCACCGCTGAGCAGTACTTC.

The rearrangement links TRBV9 to TRBJ1-1; D gene unclear. V lost 1 base to trimming and J lost 3 bases, with 7 bases between them. The CDR3 is 13 residues long. Germline V gene sequence: CDR1 SGDLS, CDR2 YYNGEE. CDR3 region: CASSVHRDTEAFF. CDR3 nucleotide sequence: TGTGCCAGCAGCGTACATCGAGACACTGAAGCTTTCTTT.

This chain links TRBV2 with TRBJ2-2; perhaps TRBD2 as D (6 bases). The CDR3 consists of 15 residues. CDR1 is SNHLY, CDR2 FYNNEI, per germline. V was clipped by 6 bases and J by 7 bases, with 18 bases between them. DNA for the CDR3: TGTGCCAGCAGCCCCGGGACTCGGAGCGGCGGGGAGCTGTTTTTT. Amino acids: CASSPGTRSGGELFF.

The V and J genes are TRBV7-2 and TRBJ2-7, with D unresolved. Per germline, CDR1 SGHTA and CDR2 FQGNSA. V gave up 2 bases and J gave up 7 bases, with 9 bases separating them. The CDR3 spans 12 residues. In DNA form, the CDR3 reads TGTGCCAGCAGCTTAACGGCTCTGGAGCAGTACTTC. Its protein product is CASSLTALEQYF.

This chain connects TRBV12-1 to TRBJ2-7; the table's D call, TRBD2, was not checked against the DNA. TRBV12-1 is recorded as a pseudogene. The CDR3 consists of 15 residues. CDR3 in amino acids: CASRSDITSSHEQYF. The CDR3 nucleotides are TGTGCCAGCCGCTCTGATATAACTAGTTCCCACGAGCAGTACTTC.

The rearrangement links TRBV29-1 to TRBJ2-3; D gene uncertain. CDR3 length equals 15 residues. Germline lookup yields CDR1 SQVTM and CDR2 ANQGSEA. The V gene lost 0 bases and the J gene lost 2 bases, with 12 bases spanning the gap. The CDR3 DNA follows: TGCAGCGTTGAAGATGCGGTCCAACTCACAGATACGCAGTATTTT. It translates to CSVEDAVQLTDTQYF.

The chain carries TRBV6-5 and TRBJ1-2; D is undetermined. Germline-derived CDR1 and CDR2 are MNHEY and SVGAGI. The V gene lost 6 bases and the J gene lost 5 bases, with 10 bases spanning the gap. The CDR3 is 12 amino acids. CDR3 region: CASSRLVYGYTF. CDR3 coding DNA: TGTGCCAGCAGCCGCCTTGTATATGGCTACACCTTC.

This chain joins TRBV28 and TRBJ2-3; 8 positions agree with TRBD2. Germline-derived CDR1 and CDR2 are MDHEN and SYDVKM. Losses at the gene ends were 11 bases for V and 3 bases for J; bases not matched to a gene: 10. The CDR3 loop spans 14 amino acids. In DNA, the CDR3 is TGTGCCCACGGCTTGAGCGGGAGTACAGATACGCAGTATTTT. It yields the protein CAHGLSGSTDTQYF.

This clone showed up just once. The chain carries TRBV28 and TRBJ2-7, with TRBD2 as a possible D gene (7 bases). The germline gives CDR1 MDHEN, CDR2 SYDVKM. CDR3 length equals 17 residues. V was clipped by 1 base and J by 0 bases, with 16 bases between them. The CDR3 loop is CASSLYREGESSYEQYF. CDR3 bases: TGTGCCAGCAGTTTATATAGGGAGGGGGAAAGCTCCTACGAGCAGTACTTC.

This chain joins TRBV28 and TRBJ2-7; D ambiguous. V gave up 5 bases and J gave up 5 bases, with 4 bases separating them. The germline V gene encodes CDR1 MDHEN and CDR2 SYDVKM. This CDR3 comprises 10 residues. The chain's CDR3 is CASSRNEQYF. CDR3 nucleotides: TGTGCCAGCAGTCGGAACGAGCAGTACTTC.